A single sample is the source of the 23 T cell receptor beta chains below, sequenced in a study of beta chain features in type 1 diabetes. Points from the study as a whole: Researchers report that Type 1 diabetes patients had moderately but significantly shorter TCRB CDR3s across all four CD4+ subsets.

No antigen has been assigned to these receptors. Sequenced material consisted of expressed TCRB transcripts (all of the isolated RNA was reverse transcribed). The data were produced by immunoSEQ multiplex PCR, yet TCRdb's version contains in-frame clones alone and is incomplete. The data show around 710,000 clones, with roughly an eighth seen just once and roughly 0.11% held by the top ten. The sequencing sample was made of naive CD4+ T cells from blood. These receptors came from a man aged 30 to 39 with type 1 diabetes.

This clone has just a few counts. The chain carries TRBV10-1 and TRBJ2-3, with 11 bases that match TRBD2. Germline CDR1 and CDR2: WNHNN and SYGVQD (reference sequence). CDR3 length equals 18 residues. V was clipped by 5 bases and J by 4 bases; unmatched bases: 14. The CDR3 loop is CASSCLTPSGGIPDTQYF. In DNA form, the CDR3 reads TGCGCCAGCAGTTGCTTAACCCCTAGCGGGGGGATCCCAGATACGCAGTATTTT.

The count of this clone is one. This sequence joins TRBV2 and TRBJ1-5; unclear D gene. The ends were cut back, 6 bases at V and 5 bases at J, with 8 bases in the middle. There are 12 residues in the CDR3. Germline V CDR1 and CDR2: SNHLY, FYNNEI. This chain's CDR3 is CASSLTDQPQHF. In DNA, the CDR3 is TGTGCCAGCAGCCTTACAGATCAGCCCCAGCATTTT.

The rearrangement uses TRBV25-1 and TRBJ1-3, with D possibly TRBD1 on 6 matching bases. The V gene's germline CDR1 is MGHDK and CDR2 SYGVNS. The CDR3 extends over 16 amino acids. Trimming removed 4 bases from V and 2 bases from J, with 15 bases in between. CDR3 coding DNA: TGTGCCAGCAGTGCGGCCCCAAGGGGGGCTGGAAACACCATATATTTT. It codes for CASSAAPRGAGNTIYF.

V is TRBV9 and J is TRBJ1-2; D is unclear. V lost 3 bases and J lost 0, with 12 bases in between. CDR3 length: 15 amino acids. Per germline, CDR1 SGDLS and CDR2 YYNGEE. The CDR3 sequence: CASSAPAGTNYGYTF. The CDR3 DNA follows: TGTGCCAGCAGCGCGCCAGCCGGGACTAACTATGGCTACACCTTC. Full variable domain (remainder filled in from reference TRBV9 and TRBJ1-2): DSGVTQTPKHLITATGQRVTLRCSPRSGDLSVYWYQQSLDQGLQFLIQYYNGEERAKGNILERFSAQQFPDLHSELNLSSLELGDSALYFCASSAPAGTNYGYTFGSGTRLTVV.

The chain combines TRBV15 with TRBJ1-2, with D unresolved. Per germline, CDR1 LNHNV and CDR2 YYDKDF (reference sequence). There are 16 residues in the CDR3. Trimming cost V 0 bases and J 3 bases, with 14 bases left between them. Written as DNA, the CDR3 is TGTGCCACCAGCAGAGACTCGGGGTTAAGGGACTATGGCTACACCTTC. Its protein is CATSRDSGLRDYGYTF.

The chain employs TRBV7-2 and TRBJ2-6; D is possibly TRBD1 (5 bases). Trimming took 0 bases from V and 2 from J, leaving 8 bases between them. The CDR3 sequence is 16 residues long. The germline V gene has CDR1 SGHTA and CDR2 FQGNSA. The DNA for the CDR3 is TGTGCCAGCAGCTTAGCGTCAGGGACTGGGGCCAACGTCCTGACTTTC. Amino acids: CASSLASGTGANVLTF.

As for this clone: The sample has other DNA sequences that encode this CDR3 too. The chain uses TRBV9 and TRBJ2-2, with 8 positions matching TRBD1. The CDR3 runs to 16 residues. The germline V gene encodes CDR1 SGDLS and CDR2 YYNGEE. Trimming took 0 bases from V and 2 from J; bases not matched to a gene: 3. The CDR3 DNA is TGTGCCAGCAGCGTAGCCGGGACAGGTAACACCGGGGAGCTGTTTTTT. It translates to CASSVAGTGNTGELFF.

This clone was counted between two and nine times. The J gene is TRBJ2-5, the V gene TRBV9; D ambiguous. The CDR3 extends over 13 amino acids. The germline CDR1 and CDR2 sequences are SGDLS and YYNGEE. Trimming left V 3 bases short and J 9 bases short, with 15 bases between. The CDR3: CASSASPQAPQYF. The CDR3 nucleotides are TGTGCCAGCAGCGCCTCTCCCCAAGCGCCCCAGTACTTC.

This clone was detected a few times. The J gene is TRBJ2-3, the V gene TRBV18, with a weak D call TRBD1 (6 bases). From germline, CDR1 is KGHSH and CDR2 LQKENI. CDR3 length: 14 residues. V dropped 2 bases and J dropped 6 bases, with 12 bases sitting between them. This CDR3 is CASSPNPGADTQYF. CDR3 DNA sequence: TGTGCCAGCTCACCAAATCCAGGGGCCGATACGCAGTATTTT.

For the CDR3, the DNA is TGTGCCAGCAGCCCCCTGATCGAGGAGTATGAGCAGTTCTTC. Its translation: CASSPLIEEYEQFF. The rearrangement links TRBV7-8 to TRBJ2-1; the D is unclear. This CDR3 spans 14 amino acids. The V gene lost 5 bases and the J gene lost 8 bases, with 16 bases spanning the gap. Germline assignment: CDR1 SGHVS and CDR2 FQNEAQ.

The chain is built from TRBV7-9 and TRBJ2-7; unclear D gene. This CDR3 has 14 residues. V was cut by 1 base and J by 2 bases, with 9 bases left in between. Looked up from germline, CDR1 is SEHNR and CDR2 is FQNEAQ (reference sequence). The CDR3 sequence is CASSLGQSAYEQYF. In DNA, the CDR3 is TGTGCCAGCAGCTTAGGGCAGTCCGCCTACGAGCAGTACTTC. Complete variable domain (other parts from reference TRBV7-9 and TRBJ2-7): DTGVSQNPRHKITKRGQNVTFRCDPISEHNRLYWYRQTLGQGPEFLTYFQNEAQLEKSRLLSDRFSAERPKGSFSTLEIQRTEQGDSAMYLCASSLGQSAYEQYFGPGTRLTVT.

This chain uses TRBV5-6 with TRBJ2-5; D uncertain. The CDR3 contains 13 residues. Trimming took 3 bases from V and 5 from J, leaving 11 bases between them. CDR1 is SGHDT and CDR2 is YYEEEE in the germline V gene. CDR3 protein: CASSWSLGETQYF. CDR3 bases: TGTGCCAGCAGCTGGTCCCTTGGGGAGACCCAGTACTTC.

This clone was seen more than once but under ten times. CDR3: CASSPAGVEQFF. The CDR3 DNA is TGTGCCAGCTCACCAGCCGGAGTAGAGCAGTTCTTC. V gene TRBV18 combines with J gene TRBJ2-1, with D uncertain. V was cut by 2 bases and J by 10 bases, with 9 bases left in between. The germline gives CDR1 KGHSH, CDR2 LQKENI. The CDR3 is 12 amino acids.

J is TRBJ2-1 and V is TRBV7-3; D tentatively reads TRBD1 or TRBD2 (5 bases each). The CDR3 consists of 11 residues. V was shortened by 6 bases and J by 6 bases, with 6 bases between the two germline ends. Per germline, CDR1 SGHTA and CDR2 FQGTGA. For the CDR3, the DNA is TGTGCCAGCAGTGGGGGCAATGAGCAGTTCTTC. This translates into CASSGGNEQFF.

The V and J genes are TRBV29-1 and TRBJ2-5, with 7 bases fitting TRBD2. The V gene's germline CDR1 is SQVTM and CDR2 ANQGSEA. The CDR3 spans 13 residues. Trimming removed 6 bases from V and 5 bases from J; junction bases left unmatched: 9. CDR3 residues: CSVLMGGGETQYF. The CDR3 nucleotides are TGCAGCGTCCTAATGGGGGGAGGGGAGACCCAGTACTTC.

The V gene is TRBV4-2, the J gene TRBJ1-5; 8 bases align to TRBD1. Germline V CDR1 and CDR2: LGHNA, YNFKEQ. V shed 2 bases and J 7 bases; nucleotides not matched to a gene: 13. The CDR3 has 17 residues. CDR3 protein: CASSQSGRTGRWQPQHF. CDR3 nucleotide sequence: TGTGCCAGCAGCCAATCTGGAAGGACAGGGAGGTGGCAGCCCCAGCATTTT.

This clone was seen only a few times. The chain couples TRBV28 to TRBJ2-3, with D perhaps matching TRBD1 (5 bases). Deletions cut 7 bases from V and 0 bases from J, with 8 bases between. Germline V gene lookup returns CDR1 MDHEN and CDR2 SYDVKM. This CDR3 is 13 amino acids long. CDR3 residues: CASTRGSTDTQYF. The DNA of the CDR3 is TGTGCCAGCACAAGGGGTAGCACAGATACGCAGTATTTT.

The chain employs TRBV29-1 and TRBJ2-7, with 9 bases matching TRBD1. The CDR3 extends over 14 amino acids. The J segment lost 6 bases and the V segment lost 3 bases, leaving 9 bases of the junction unmatched. Per the germline V gene, CDR1 is SQVTM and CDR2 is ANQGSEA. CDR3 protein: CSVEEQGAFGEQYF. The DNA for the CDR3 is TGCAGCGTTGAGGAACAGGGGGCTTTCGGCGAGCAGTACTTC.

This clone was counted a few times. The rearrangement uses TRBV7-9 and TRBJ2-3; 10 bases map to TRBD2. This CDR3 has 14 residues. The germline gives CDR1 SEHNR, CDR2 FQNEAQ (reference sequence). With 1 base clipped from V and 13 bases from J, the junction kept 8 bases outside the gene matches. CDR3 bases: TGTGCCAGCAGCTTAGAGACTAGCGGGCTTCAAGAGTATTTT. Translated: CASSLETSGLQEYF.

This clone was seen a handful of times. At one of its ends the junction is not consistent with the germline gene, which may arise from a read error. The rearrangement uses TRBV5-4 and TRBJ1-1; D is unresolved. The CDR3 is 13 amino acids. Germline V lookup: CDR1 SGHNT, CDR2 YYREEE (reference sequence). CDR3 sequence reads: CASSLGMNPEAFF. CDR3 DNA sequence: TGTGCCAGCAGCTTGGGGATGAACCCTGAAGCTTTCTTT.

This clone was recorded a few times. J is TRBJ2-3 and V is TRBV4-3; the match to TRBD2 covers 9 bases. V shed 1 base and J 2 bases; nucleotides not matched to a gene: 4. The germline CDR1 and CDR2 sequences are LGHNA and YSLEER. CDR3 size: 16 residues. Here the CDR3 reads CASSQGLAEPTDTQYF. In DNA form, the CDR3 reads TGCGCCAGCAGCCAAGGACTAGCGGAACCCACAGATACGCAGTATTTT.

The chain employs TRBV5-1 and TRBJ2-7; D gene unclear. With 4 bases removed from V and 4 bases from J, the gap between germline ends came to 12 bases. The CDR3 has 13 residues. The V gene's germline CDR1 is SGHRS and CDR2 YFSETQ. The CDR3 DNA is TGCGCCAGCAGCCCCAACGCCGGGTACGAGCAGTACTTC. It is translated as CASSPNAGYEQYF.

The rearrangement joins TRBV4-3 to TRBJ2-7; TRBD1 matches at 7 bases. Per germline, CDR1 LGHNA and CDR2 YSLEER. The ends lost 4 bases at V and 0 bases at J; junction bases unmatched: 3. This CDR3 comprises 14 residues. CDR3 sequence reads: CASSPDRASYEQYF. The CDR3 bases are TGCGCCAGCAGCCCCGACAGGGCCTCCTACGAGCAGTACTTC.